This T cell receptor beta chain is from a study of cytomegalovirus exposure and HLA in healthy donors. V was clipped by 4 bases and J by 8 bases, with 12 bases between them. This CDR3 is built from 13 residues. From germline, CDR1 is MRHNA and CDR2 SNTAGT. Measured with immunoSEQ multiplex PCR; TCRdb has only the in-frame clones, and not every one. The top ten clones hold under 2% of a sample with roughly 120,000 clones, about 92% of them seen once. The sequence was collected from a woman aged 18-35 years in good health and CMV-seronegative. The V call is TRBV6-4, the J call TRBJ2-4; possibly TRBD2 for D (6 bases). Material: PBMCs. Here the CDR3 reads CASSGQPGDIQYF. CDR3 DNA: TGTGCCAGCAGTGGCCAACCGGGGGACATTCAGTACTTC.